Below, 28 T cell receptor beta chains from the same sample are listed, as sequenced in a study of regulatory T cells in long-lasting Graves disease. Sample time point: newly diagnosed GD, antithyroid drugs for less than 3 months. RNA isolated from PBMCs was used to make the TCR library. Construction of TCR beta libraries relied on iRepertoire HTBI primers and on Arm-PCR targeting CDR3 regions. TCRdb analysed the multiplex PCR reads with MiXCR anew, one entry per CDR3 protein. The sample lists 400,000 to 450,000 distinct CDR3 sequences; roughly 15% were seen once. This sample also belongs to another study, concerning T cells in Graves' hyperthyroidism and ophthalmopathy.

Sequencing was performed on peripheral blood mononuclear cells (PBMCs), taken at new diagnosis, from a patient treated with antithyroid drugs. The receptors were gathered from a woman aged 25-40 years with Graves disease.

There are a few counts of this clonotype. The chain carries TRBV7-2 and TRBJ2-5; 11 bases align to TRBD2. This CDR3 region has 16 residues. The J segment lost 0 bases and the V segment lost 7 bases, leaving 7 bases of the junction unmatched. Germline V CDR1 and CDR2: SGHTA, FQGNSA. DNA for the CDR3: TGTGCCAGCACCCCGACTAGCGGGACGTACCAAGAGACCCAGTACTTC. It yields the protein CASTPTSGTYQETQYF. The full variable domain, with the rest looked up from reference TRBV7-2 and TRBJ2-5, is GAGVSQSPSNKVTEKGKDVELRCDPISGHTALYWYRQSLGQGLEFLIYFQGNSAPDKSGLPSDRFSAERTGGSVSTLTIQRTQQEDSAVYLCASTPTSGTYQETQYFGPGTRLLVL.

There are many counts of this clonotype. CDR3 nucleotides: TGTGCCAGTACTCTAGCGGACACAGATACGCAGTATTTT. Translated, it gives CASTLADTDTQYF. The chain uses TRBV7-2 and TRBJ2-3; 7 nucleotides align to TRBD2. The V gene's germline CDR1 is SGHTA and CDR2 FQGNSA. The CDR3 is 13 amino acids. V shed 9 bases and J 2 bases; nucleotides not matched to a gene: 5.

The sample holds one count of this clonotype. Since a much larger clone is just one base distant, this may be a read error. The chain uses TRBV11-2 and TRBJ2-5; D unresolved. Trimming shortened V by 5 bases and J by 7 bases, and 14 bases separated the two germline ends. Germline CDR1 reads SGHAT; CDR2 reads FQNNGV. The CDR3 runs 13 residues. The CDR3: CASSPTYGRTQYF. The CDR3 DNA reads TGTGCCAGCAGCCCCACGTACGGACGGACCCAGTACTTC.

At least ten counts were recorded for this clonotype. This rearrangement joins TRBV20-1 to TRBJ2-1, with D unclear. V was clipped by 0 bases and J by 12 bases, with 6 bases between them. Per the germline V gene, CDR1 is DFQATT and CDR2 is SNEGSKA (reference sequence). CDR3 length equals 10 residues. The CDR3 region is CSARDGWQFF. In DNA form, the CDR3 reads TGCAGTGCTAGAGACGGGTGGCAGTTCTTC.

The table lists this clonotype with many counts. The chain uses TRBV20-1 and TRBJ1-5; a possible D gene is TRBD1 (6 bases). V lost 4 bases, J lost 3 bases, and 10 bases lay in between. This CDR3 contains 13 residues. From germline, CDR1 is DFQATT and CDR2 SNEGSKA (reference sequence). CDR3 bases: TGCAGTGCTACAGGGGAACCCAATCAGCCCCAGCATTTT. Its translation is CSATGEPNQPQHF.

This clonotype has at least ten counts. The chain uses TRBV6-2 or TRBV6-3 and TRBJ2-3; D assignment may be TRBD1 or TRBD2 (5 bases each). V lost 2 bases and J lost 2, with 17 bases in between. This CDR3 comprises 17 residues. From germline, CDR1 is MNHEY and CDR2 SVGEGT. The CDR3, as DNA: TGTGCCAGCAGTTACCCGATCTGGGACCGCTACACAGATACGCAGTATTTT. It translates to CASSYPIWDRYTDTQYF.

At least ten counts were recorded for this clonotype. One end of the junction is discordant with germline, which a read error may explain. This rearrangement joins TRBV11-3 to TRBJ2-1, with D unresolved. This CDR3 region has 17 residues. Germline V lookup: CDR1 SGHNT, CDR2 YENEEA. CDR3 DNA sequence: TGTGCCAGCCGCCCGTGGCAGTGTGAGGCCTCCCACAATGAGCAGTTCTTC. This translates into CASRPWQCEASHNEQFF.

This clonotype was recorded at least ten times. The chain joins TRBV12-3 or TRBV12-4 to TRBJ2-7; perhaps TRBD2 as D (6 bases). V lost 8 bases to trimming and J lost 2 bases, with 16 bases between them. The CDR3 length is 14 residues. Here the CDR3 reads CASGSRGRTYEQYF. Here the CDR3 DNA reads TGTGCCAGCGGGTCGCGGGGCAGAACCTACGAGCAGTACTTC.

This clonotype occurred once. The rearrangement uses TRBV20-1 and TRBJ2-7, with D perhaps matching TRBD2 (5 bases). Germline CDR1 is DFQATT and CDR2 is SNEGSKA (reference sequence). V was clipped by 3 bases and J by 2 bases, with 17 bases between them. The CDR3 totals 15 residues. CDR3 loop: CSASLVAGRAYEQYF. CDR3 DNA: TGCAGTGCTAGTCTAGTAGCTGGGCGGGCCTACGAGCAGTACTTC.

In this sample, this clonotype turned up many times. The chain couples TRBV3-1 to TRBJ2-1; TRBD2 aligns across 9 bases. V dropped 0 bases and J dropped 6; count of bases not matched to a gene: 9. The germline CDR1 and CDR2 sequences are LGHDT and YNNKEL (reference sequence). The CDR3 consists of 17 residues. The CDR3 protein is CASSQERGRAMGNEQFF. For the CDR3, the DNA is TGTGCCAGCAGCCAAGAACGCGGGAGGGCCATGGGCAATGAGCAGTTCTTC.

This clonotype came up many times. The chain links TRBV2 to TRBJ1-5; TRBD1 matches at 7 bases. CDR3 size: 13 residues. In germline, CDR1 is SNHLY, CDR2 FYNNEI. V was pared by 8 bases and J by 2 bases, with 3 bases of the junction left unmatched. CDR3 sequence reads: CASEGAGNQPQHF. The CDR3 bases are TGTGCCAGCGAGGGGGCCGGCAATCAGCCCCAGCATTTT.

This clonotype showed up many times. The rearrangement joins TRBV18 to TRBJ1-5; TRBD1 might be the D (5 bases). The V end was cut by 5 bases, the J end by 4 bases, with 9 bases between. This CDR3 contains 13 residues. CDR1 KGHSH and CDR2 LQKENI come from the germline V gene. CDR3 nucleotides: TGTGCCAGCTCAATCCGACAGAATCAGCCCCAGCATTTT. Its translation is CASSIRQNQPQHF.

In this sample, this clonotype turned up a few times. CDR3 sequence: CASSASRDTQYF. In DNA form, the CDR3 reads TGTGCCAGCAGCGCTAGCAGGGATACGCAGTATTTT. The chain is built from TRBV14 and TRBJ2-3; the D gene is possibly TRBD2 (5 bases). CDR3 length: 12 residues. CDR1 and CDR2 (germline): SGHDN, FVKESK. Trimming removed 5 bases from V and 6 bases from J, with 9 bases in between.

A remark on this clonotype: A far larger clone is off by one base, so a read error is likely. The rearrangement uses TRBV28 and TRBJ2-1, with 9 bases fitting TRBD2. This CDR3 is built from 15 residues. From germline, CDR1 is MDHEN and CDR2 SYDVKM. V shed 7 bases and J 10 bases; nucleotides not matched to a gene: 14. In DNA form, the CDR3 reads TGTGCCAGCAAGGCAACCGGGACTAGCTCCTACGAGCAGTTCTTC. Translating it yields CASKATGTSSYEQFF.

Ten or more counts support this clonotype. The chain combines TRBV6-1 with TRBJ2-1; D call uncertain. V lost 6 bases, J lost 4 bases, and 16 bases lay in between. CDR1 and CDR2 from the germline V gene are MNHNS and SASEGT. This CDR3 is 15 amino acids long. The CDR3 is CASSLSGQTYNEQFF. The CDR3 bases are TGTGCCAGCAGCCTATCCGGGCAGACGTACAATGAGCAGTTCTTC.

This clonotype was seen a handful of times. The junction departs from germline at one end; a sequencing error may be responsible. This chain uses TRBV6-1 with TRBJ1-3; D is unresolved. Germline assignment: CDR1 MNHNS and CDR2 SASEGT. The CDR3 runs 14 residues. CDR3 nucleotides: TGTGCCAGCGGCTGGGGAAAGAGTGGAGACACCATATATTTT. Amino acids: CASGWGKSGDTIYF.

This clonotype was seen at least ten times. This chain connects TRBV30 to TRBJ1-1; D call uncertain. Germline CDR1 reads GTSNPN; CDR2 reads SVGIG (reference sequence). This CDR3 has 12 residues. V was clipped by 0 bases and J by 6 bases, with 8 bases between them. CDR3 protein: CAWSVIGPEAFF. The CDR3 nucleotides read TGTGCCTGGAGTGTTATAGGGCCTGAAGCTTTCTTT.

About this clonotype itself: Possible read error: a much larger clone is one base away. The gene calls are TRBV6-2 or TRBV6-3 and TRBJ2-1, with D possibly matching TRBD2 (6 bases). CDR1 and CDR2 from the germline V gene are MNHEY and SVGEGT. The CDR3 loop spans 18 amino acids. Trimming removed 0 bases from V and 1 base from J, with 16 bases in between. As DNA, the CDR3 is TGTGCCAGCAGTTACTCGATCGGGGAGGCGAGGTCCTACAATGAGCAGTTCTTC. Translation: CASSYSIGEARSYNEQFF.

This clonotype came up a few times. This sequence joins TRBV9 and TRBJ2-1; D gene unclear. The CDR3 loop spans 12 amino acids. V lost 1 base to trimming and J lost 5 bases, with 4 bases between them. CDR1 and CDR2 from the germline V gene are SGDLS and YYNGEE. CDR3 region: CASSVRDNEQFF. The CDR3 coding sequence is TGTGCCAGCAGCGTACGCGACAATGAGCAGTTCTTC.

V gene TRBV6-5 combines with J gene TRBJ1-6; D is ambiguous. CDR1 MNHEY and CDR2 SVGAGI come from the germline V gene. The ends were cut back, 1 base at V and 0 bases at J, with 7 bases in the middle. This CDR3 has 16 residues. CDR3: CASSYLASSYNSPLHF. CDR3 in DNA: TGTGCCAGCAGTTACTTGGCAAGCTCCTATAATTCACCCCTCCACTTT.

There are many counts of this clonotype. At one boundary the junction diverges from the germline segment, which might be a read error. The chain carries TRBV3-1 and TRBJ1-1, with D perhaps matching TRBD1 (5 bases). This CDR3 is built from 14 residues. Per the germline V gene, CDR1 is LGHDT and CDR2 is YNNKEL (reference sequence). The CDR3 DNA sequence: TGCGCCAGCAGCCAAGGGGTGGGGAACACTGAAGCTTTCTTT. Translated, it gives CASSQGVGNTEAFF.

The chain has TRBV27 and TRBJ2-7; D may correspond to TRBD1 or TRBD2 (5 bases each). Trimming shortened V by 7 bases and J by 5 bases, and 12 bases separated the two germline ends. The CDR3 extends over 12 amino acids. Germline V CDR1 and CDR2: MNHEY, SMNVEV (reference sequence). CDR3 protein: CASKKGTHEQYF. The CDR3 DNA follows: TGTGCCAGCAAAAAGGGGACCCACGAGCAGTACTTC.

This clonotype was counted between two and nine times. The chain couples TRBV20-1 to TRBJ1-2, with unresolved D. CDR3 length: 13 amino acids. Trimming removed 3 bases from V and 8 bases from J, with 16 bases in between. Germline CDR1 reads DFQATT; CDR2 reads SNEGSKA (reference sequence). The CDR3 protein is CSARDLGSWGYTF. As DNA, the CDR3 is TGCAGTGCTAGGGATTTGGGGAGTTGGGGCTACACCTTC.

On this clonotype itself: This could be a read error, since a much larger clone is one nucleotide away. The chain uses TRBV28 and TRBJ2-1; D is uncertain. This CDR3 is 14 amino acids long. Germline CDR1 reads MDHEN; CDR2 reads SYDVKM. V was cut by 1 base and J by 10 bases, with 14 bases left in between. CDR3 coding DNA: TGTGCCAGCAGTTTATTAGTCAGCACCTACGAGCAGTTCTTC. Protein: CASSLLVSTYEQFF.

The sample holds many counts of this clonotype. The J gene is TRBJ2-5, the V gene TRBV6-5; 8 bases agree with TRBD2. Germline CDR1 and CDR2: MNHEY and SVGAGI. The CDR3 runs 17 residues. With V trimmed by 2 bases and J by 4 bases, 12 bases remained unmatched. CDR3 in amino acids: CASSYPRAGGSGETQYF. For the CDR3, the DNA is TGTGCCAGCAGTTACCCCAGGGCGGGAGGAAGTGGAGAGACCCAGTACTTC.

This clonotype was observed many times. The junction differs from germline at one of its ends, possibly a read error. The V and J genes are TRBV20-1 and TRBJ2-4; D call uncertain. Germline CDR1 DFQATT, CDR2 SNEGSKA (reference sequence). CDR3 length: 14 amino acids. CDR3 bases: TGCAGTGCTAGAGATGTGGTAGCCCAAAACATTCAGTACTTC. The encoded protein is CSARDVVAQNIQYF.

In this sample, this clonotype turned up many times. CDR3 nucleotide sequence: TGTGCCAGCAGCCTCACGGACGGCCGTTCGTATGAGCAGTTCTTC. It yields the protein CASSLTDGRSYEQFF. The chain has TRBV7-9 and TRBJ2-1; D is uncertain. CDR1 is SEHNR, CDR2 FQNEAQ, per germline (reference sequence). The ends were cut back, 5 bases at V and 8 bases at J, with 19 bases in the middle. The CDR3 spans 15 residues.

This clonotype was observed many times. This chain joins TRBV29-1 and TRBJ1-1; D not certain. Germline CDR1 SQVTM, CDR2 ANQGSEA. Between the trimmed V and J ends, which lost 7 bases and 4 bases, there was a span of 16 bases. The CDR3 has 13 residues. CDR3 amino acids: CSAGRRVGTEAFF. The DNA for the CDR3 is TGCAGCGCAGGACGGAGGGTGGGCACTGAAGCTTTCTTT.